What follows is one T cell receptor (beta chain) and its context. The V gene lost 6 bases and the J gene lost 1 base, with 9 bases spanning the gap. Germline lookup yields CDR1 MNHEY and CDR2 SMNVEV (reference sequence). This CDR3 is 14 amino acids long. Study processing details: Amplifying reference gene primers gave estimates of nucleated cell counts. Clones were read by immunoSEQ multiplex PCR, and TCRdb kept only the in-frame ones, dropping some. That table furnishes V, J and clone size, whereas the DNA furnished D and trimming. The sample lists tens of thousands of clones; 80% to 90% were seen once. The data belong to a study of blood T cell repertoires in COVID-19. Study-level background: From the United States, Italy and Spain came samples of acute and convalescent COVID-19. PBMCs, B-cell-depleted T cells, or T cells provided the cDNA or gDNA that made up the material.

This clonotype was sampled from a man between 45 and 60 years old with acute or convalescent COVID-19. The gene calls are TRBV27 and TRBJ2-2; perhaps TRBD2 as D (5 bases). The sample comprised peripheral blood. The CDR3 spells CASRLGKNTGELFF. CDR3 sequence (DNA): TGTGCCAGCAGACTAGGAAAGAACACCGGGGAGCTGTTTTTT.